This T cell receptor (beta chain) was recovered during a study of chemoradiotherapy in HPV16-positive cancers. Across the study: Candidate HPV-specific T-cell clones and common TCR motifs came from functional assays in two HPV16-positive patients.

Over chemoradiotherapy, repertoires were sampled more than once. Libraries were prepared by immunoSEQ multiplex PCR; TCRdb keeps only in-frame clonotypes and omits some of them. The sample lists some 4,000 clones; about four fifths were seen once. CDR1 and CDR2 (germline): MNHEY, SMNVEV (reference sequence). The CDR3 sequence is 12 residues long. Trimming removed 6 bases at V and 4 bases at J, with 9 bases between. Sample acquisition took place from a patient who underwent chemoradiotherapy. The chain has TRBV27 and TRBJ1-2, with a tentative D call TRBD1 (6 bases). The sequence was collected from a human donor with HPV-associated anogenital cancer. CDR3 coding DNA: TGTGCCAGCAGCGGCAGGGGCTATGGCTACACCTTC. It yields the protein CASSGRGYGYTF.